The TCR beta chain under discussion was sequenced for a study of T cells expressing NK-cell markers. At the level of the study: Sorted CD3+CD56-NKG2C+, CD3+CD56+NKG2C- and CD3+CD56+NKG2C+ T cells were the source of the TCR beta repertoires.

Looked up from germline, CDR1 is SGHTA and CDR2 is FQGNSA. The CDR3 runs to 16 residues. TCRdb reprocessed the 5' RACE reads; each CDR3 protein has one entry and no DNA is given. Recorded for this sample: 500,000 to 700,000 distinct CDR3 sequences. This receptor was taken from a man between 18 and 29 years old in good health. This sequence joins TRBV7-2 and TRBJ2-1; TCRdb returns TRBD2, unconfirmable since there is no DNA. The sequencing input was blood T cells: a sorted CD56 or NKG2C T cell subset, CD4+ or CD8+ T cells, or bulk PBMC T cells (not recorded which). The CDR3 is CASSSRGSGSYDEQFF. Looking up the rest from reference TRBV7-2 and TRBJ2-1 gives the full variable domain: GAGVSQSPSNKVTEKGKDVELRCDPISGHTALYWYRQSLGQGLEFLIYFQGNSAPDKSGLPSDRFSAERTGGSVSTLTIQRTQQEDSAVYLCASSSRGSGSYDEQFFGPGTRLTVL.